This T cell receptor (beta chain) stems from a study of metastatic and nonmetastatic thyroid tumors. Study information: Malignant and benign thyroid patients had repertoires compared in peripheral blood and tumor or nodule tissue.

TCRdb re-clonotyped the PCR reads via MiXCR. Seen here are tens of thousands of clones, under 15% observed once, and the top ten hold 2.5% to 4%. Germline V gene lookup returns CDR1 MNHEY and CDR2 SMNVEV (reference sequence). The V gene end was trimmed by 3 bases and the J gene end by 6 bases; junction bases not matched to a gene: 14. The CDR3 is made up of 17 amino acids. Thyroid surgery took place with no prior treatment in any patient. This clone was counted ten times or more. This sequence was found in a female donor with papillary thyroid cancer or a benign thyroid nodule (not recorded which). Some clones in this sample may be carry-over from other donors' samples. The sequencing input was blood. The rearrangement joins TRBV27 to TRBJ1-1; 9 nucleotides align to TRBD1. This CDR3 is CASSFGTGGAGISEAFF. CDR3 bases: TGTGCCAGCAGTTTTGGAACAGGGGGCGCGGGGATCTCTGAAGCTTTCTTT.